Listed below are T cell receptor beta chains from one sample, sequenced in a study of T-cell memory formation after mild COVID-19. Each CDR3 protein is one row after TCRdb ran MiXCR on the 5' RACE reads. This sample has fewer than 450,000 distinct CDR3 sequences, with 20% to 25% found just once. The sequencing sample was made of PBMCs or a T cell subset sorted from them (not recorded which). The receptor set was obtained from an adult woman who had mild COVID-19 (a few samples of this study predate the infection). Cell type and time point are not known. CDR3s include the opening cysteine and the closing phenylalanine or tryptophan. D genes are given only for firm matches. Clone size, where shown, is once, few, many, or a class for clones that have expanded.

size,J,V,D,length,CDR3,DNA
many,TRBJ2-1,TRBV7-9,.,15,CASSLLTGFGDEQFF,TGTGCCAGCAGCCTACTCACAGGGTTCGGGGATGAGCAGTTCTTC
.,TRBJ1-1,TRBV6-2/TRBV6-3,.,19,CASSYSVFEGGLLNTEAFF,TGTGCCAGCAGTTACTCGGTCTTTGAAGGTGGGCTGCTGAACACTGAAGCTTTCTTT
few,TRBJ1-2,TRBV20-1,.,12,CSPSQGRVGYTF,TGCAGTCCATCACAGGGTCGAGTTGGCTACACCTTC
few,TRBJ2-3,TRBV5-1,TRBD1,17,CASSRGHDEISTDTQYF,TGCGCCAGCAGCAGGGGGCACGACGAAATATCCACAGATACGCAGTATTTT
.,TRBJ2-7,TRBV9,.,14,CASSVDSSSYEQYF,TGTGCCAGCAGCGTAGACAGCTCCTCCTACGAGCAGTACTTC
.,TRBJ1-3,TRBV7-2,TRBD1,15,CASSLVRGPGNTIYF,TGTGCCAGCAGCTTAGTAAGGGGGCCCGGAAACACCATATATTTT
.,TRBJ2-5,TRBV6-2/TRBV6-3,.,15,CASEVVAGIQETQYF,TGTGCCAGTGAGGTGGTAGCAGGAATCCAAGAGACCCAGTACTTC
few,TRBJ1-5,TRBV12-3/TRBV12-4,.,16,CASSPGPGGPTQPQHF,TGTGCCAGCAGTCCCGGCCCCGGGGGGCCCACTCAGCCCCAGCATTTT
few,TRBJ2-7,TRBV30,.,14,CAWSAGTFTYEQYF,TGTGCCTGGAGTGCCGGGACTTTTACCTACGAGCAGTACTTC
.,TRBJ1-1,TRBV3-1,.,13,CASSQGEYTEAFF,TGTGCCAGCAGCCAAGGAGAATACACTGAAGCTTTCTTT
.,TRBJ2-1,TRBV5-6,TRBD1,16,CASRARDRGTYNEQFF,TGTGCCAGCAGGGCCCGGGACAGGGGGACCTACAATGAGCAGTTCTTC
.,TRBJ2-3,TRBV11-1,.,15,CASSIRPDGADTQYF,TGTGCCAGCAGCATCCGCCCGGACGGTGCAGATACGCAGTATTTT
.,TRBJ2-1,TRBV5-1,TRBD1,18,CASSPGQVATRIGGEQFF,TGCGCCAGCAGCCCGGGACAGGTGGCCACACGAATTGGGGGTGAGCAGTTCTTC
few,TRBJ1-4,TRBV6-6,TRBD1,15,CASSLSVGQDEKLFF,TGTGCCAGCAGTTTATCGGTGGGACAGGATGAAAAACTGTTTTTT
few,TRBJ2-7,TRBV20-1,TRBD2,12,CSATSGDLGQYF,TGCAGTGCTACTAGCGGGGACCTCGGGCAGTACTTC
.,TRBJ1-5,TRBV13,.,14,CASSQRGPRQPQHF,TGTGCCAGCAGCCAACGGGGGCCACGGCAGCCCCAGCATTTT
few,TRBJ2-5,TRBV7-7,TRBD2,15,CASSTGTSGQETQYF,TGTGCTAGCAGCACCGGGACTAGCGGACAAGAGACCCAGTACTTC
few,TRBJ2-2,TRBV20-1,TRBD1,14,CSAGQGADTGELFF,TGCAGTGCTGGACAGGGGGCCGACACCGGGGAGCTGTTTTTT
.,TRBJ2-7,TRBV20-1,.,13,CSARTWSGYEQYF,TGCAGTGCTAGGACTTGGTCGGGCTACGAGCAGTACTTC
.,TRBJ2-1,TRBV7-8,TRBD2,16,CASSFKAGGLMDEQFF,TGTGCCAGCAGCTTTAAAGCGGGAGGGCTCATGGATGAGCAGTTCTTC
few,TRBJ2-7,TRBV11-3,.,14,CASSANTGTHEQYF,TGTGCCAGCAGCGCGAACACGGGCACGCACGAGCAGTACTTC
.,TRBJ2-1,TRBV27,.,13,CASSHGDDNEQFF,TGTGCCAGCAGTCACGGGGACGACAATGAGCAGTTCTTC
.,TRBJ2-2,TRBV9,.,14,CASSGEEWAGELFF,TGTGCCAGCAGCGGAGAGGAGTGGGCCGGGGAGCTGTTTTTT
.,TRBJ1-3,TRBV12-3/TRBV12-4,TRBD1,15,CASSRQGSAGNTIYF,TGTGCCAGCAGCCGACAGGGGTCGGCTGGAAACACCATATATTTT
.,TRBJ1-5,TRBV6-2/TRBV6-3,.,14,CASSYTSRNQPQHF,TGTGCCAGCAGTTACACGTCTCGCAATCAGCCCCAGCATTTT
.,TRBJ1-1,TRBV5-5,.,16,CASSLLGSGVGTEAFF,TGTGCCAGCAGCTTGTTGGGCTCAGGGGTTGGAACTGAAGCTTTCTTT
few,TRBJ1-3,TRBV9,.,16,CASSSRGGTSGNTIYF,TGTGCCAGCAGCTCTAGAGGCGGAACCTCTGGAAACACCATATATTTT
few,TRBJ1-5,TRBV24-1,.,14,CATSDTTENQPQHF,TGTGCCACCAGTGACACAACAGAGAATCAGCCCCAGCATTTT
.,TRBJ2-2,TRBV29-1,TRBD2,19,CSAAGTSGSLIGDTGELFF,TGCAGCGCCGCCGGGACTAGCGGATCCCTAATAGGAGACACCGGGGAGCTGTTTTTT
.,TRBJ1-5,TRBV30,.,15,CAWRDGVYSNQPQHF,TGTGCCTGGAGGGATGGGGTTTATAGCAATCAGCCCCAGCATTTT
few,TRBJ2-7,TRBV5-1,.,13,CASSRSGAYEQYF,TGCGCCAGCAGCCGGTCAGGAGCCTACGAGCAGTACTTC
.,TRBJ1-1,TRBV18,TRBD1,15,CASSRGTGENTEAFF,TGTGCCAGCTCACGTGGGACAGGGGAGAACACTGAAGCTTTCTTT
few,TRBJ2-7,TRBV14,TRBD1,16,CASSQAPGQGPYEQYF,TGTGCCAGCAGCCAAGCTCCGGGACAGGGGCCGTACGAGCAGTACTTC
.,TRBJ2-6,TRBV9,.,16,CASSVSPLSGANVLTF,TGTGCCAGCAGCGTAAGTCCCCTGTCTGGGGCCAACGTCCTGACTTTC
.,TRBJ2-1,TRBV27,TRBD2,15,CASSVLAGGIYEQFF,TGTGCCAGCAGTGTACTCGCGGGGGGCATTTATGAGCAGTTCTTC
few,TRBJ2-7,TRBV7-9,.,13,CASSLAADYEQYF,TGTGCCAGCAGCTTAGCAGCCGACTACGAGCAGTACTTC
few,TRBJ2-7,TRBV15,TRBD2,16,CATSRDLGLAAYEQYF,TGTGCCACCAGCAGAGATCTTGGACTAGCGGCCTACGAGCAGTACTTC
few,TRBJ2-3,TRBV15,.,17,CATSRSERDTGTDTQYF,TGTGCCACCAGCAGATCAGAACGGGACACAGGCACAGATACGCAGTATTTT
few,TRBJ1-2,TRBV7-2,.,13,CASSLALPYGYTF,TGTGCCAGCAGCTTAGCTTTGCCCTATGGCTACACCTTC
.,TRBJ1-2,TRBV15,.,16,CATSRDDRISNYGYTF,TGTGCCACCAGCCGAGACGACAGGATTTCTAACTATGGCTACACCTTC
few,TRBJ2-1,TRBV14,TRBD2,17,CASSQAPWLAGYNEQFF,TGTGCCAGCAGCCAAGCCCCGTGGCTAGCGGGTTACAATGAGCAGTTCTTC